The subject of this entry is one TCR beta chain. The antigen is not known. CDR1 is MDHEN, CDR2 SYDVKM, per germline. The CDR3 runs to 16 residues. V lost 7 bases to trimming and J lost 0 bases, with 13 bases between them. This specimen comes from a study of OX40 agonist ivuxolimab in advanced cancers. Study background: The group had a mean age of approximately 60 years, ranged from about 20 to 80, and was 82.7% male.

Autoimmune disease history or systemic immunosuppression barred patients. Generated by immunoSEQ multiplex PCR, the TCRdb table keeps only in-frame clones and is missing some. The sample yields about 79,000 clones, more than 80% seen once. Points from the study as a whole: With doses of 0.1 to 3.0 mg/kg, CD4+ and CD8+ blood T cells had undergone clonal expansion by week 6.

Specimen: CD4+ or CD8+ T cells sorted from blood, collected in a trial of the OX40 agonist ivuxolimab. The chain carries TRBV28 and TRBJ2-6; D unresolved. This clonotype was obtained from an adult with an advanced solid tumor such as melanoma, head and neck, liver or kidney cancer. CDR3 nucleotides: TGTGCCAGCACCGGATCTACCCTCTCTGGGGCCAACGTCCTGACTTTC. Translating it yields CASTGSTLSGANVLTF.